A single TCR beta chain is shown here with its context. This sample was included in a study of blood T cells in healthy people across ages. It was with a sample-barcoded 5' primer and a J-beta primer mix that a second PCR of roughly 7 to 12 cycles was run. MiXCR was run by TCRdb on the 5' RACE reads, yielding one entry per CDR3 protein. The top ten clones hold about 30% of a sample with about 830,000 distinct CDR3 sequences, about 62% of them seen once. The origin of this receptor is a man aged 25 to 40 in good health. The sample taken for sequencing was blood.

The DNA of the CDR3 is TGTGCCAGCAGCCCTCCGACAGGGTATCTCCGCGAGCAGTACTTC. Translating gives CASSPPTGYLREQYF. The chain carries TRBV28 and TRBJ2-7, with 7 positions matching TRBD1. This CDR3 has 15 amino acids. Germline CDR1 is MDHEN and CDR2 is SYDVKM. With 6 bases clipped from V and 6 bases from J, the junction kept 14 bases outside the gene matches.